This T cell receptor (beta chain) was found in a study of cytomegalovirus exposure and HLA in healthy donors. V was pared by 0 bases and J by 4 bases, with 9 bases between. The CDR3 extends over 14 amino acids. Per the germline V gene, CDR1 is GTSNPN and CDR2 is SVGIG (reference sequence). The sample holds one count of this clone. Healthy bone marrow donors formed the donor group. Sampled while nominally healthy, donors likely had unrecorded immune exposures. Primers included in the PCR were 60 Vbeta and 13 Jbeta primers. This table comes from immunoSEQ multiplex PCR, and its TCRdb copy is limited to in-frame clones, with some not included. The sample shows around 94,000 clones, over 70% of them seen only once.

This TCR came from a woman between 40 and 50 years old in good health and CMV-seronegative. Sequencing was carried out using PBMCs. The rearrangement links TRBV30 to TRBJ1-4; D is unclear. CDR3 in DNA: TGTGCCTGGAGTGTAAAGCTATATAATGAAAAACTGTTTTTT. Protein: CAWSVKLYNEKLFF.